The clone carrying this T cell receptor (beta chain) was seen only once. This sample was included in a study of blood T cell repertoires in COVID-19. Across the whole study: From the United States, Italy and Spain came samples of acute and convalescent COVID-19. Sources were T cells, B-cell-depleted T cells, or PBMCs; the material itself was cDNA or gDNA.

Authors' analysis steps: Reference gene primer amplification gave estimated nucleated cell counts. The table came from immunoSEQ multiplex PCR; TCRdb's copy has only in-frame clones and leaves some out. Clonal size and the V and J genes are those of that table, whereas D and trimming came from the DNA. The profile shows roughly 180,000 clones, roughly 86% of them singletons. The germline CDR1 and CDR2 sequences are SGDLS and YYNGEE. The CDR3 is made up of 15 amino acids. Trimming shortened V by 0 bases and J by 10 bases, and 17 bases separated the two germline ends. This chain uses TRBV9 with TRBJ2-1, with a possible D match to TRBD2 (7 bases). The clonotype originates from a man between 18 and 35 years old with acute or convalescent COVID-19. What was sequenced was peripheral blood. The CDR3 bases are TGTGCCAGCAGCGTAGGGGCGGGGGCAAGGAAGGAGCAGTTCTTC. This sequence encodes CASSVGAGARKEQFF.